The 15 T cell receptor beta chains listed next were all sequenced from one sample in a study of immune cell composition in non-small cell lung cancer. Normal lung was sampled as far from the tumour as possible, at least 3 cm. Some clones are missing from TCRdb's copy, which holds only in-frame ones; the method was immunoSEQ multiplex PCR. The repertoire holds about 9,000 clones, with 77% as singletons. Sequenced material: non-adjacent lung tissue. The receptors originated from a human donor with non-small cell lung cancer.

This clone appeared a few times. This rearrangement joins TRBV6-1 to TRBJ1-6; D gene uncertain. Germline assignment: CDR1 MNHNS and CDR2 SASEGT. The CDR3 has 15 residues. Between the trimmed V and J ends, which lost 2 bases and 8 bases, there was a span of 13 bases. This CDR3 is CASSEKGKKDSPLHF. CDR3 bases: TGTGCCAGCAGTGAAAAAGGAAAGAAGGATTCACCCCTCCACTTT.

The genes are TRBV7-9 and TRBJ1-4; 7 bases map to TRBD1. The CDR3 contains 15 residues. The V gene's germline CDR1 is SEHNR and CDR2 FQNEAQ (reference sequence). The J segment lost 3 bases and the V segment lost 5 bases, leaving 6 bases of the junction unmatched. In nucleotides, the CDR3 is TGTGCCAGCAGCCCCTCAGGGGGACCTAATGAAAAACTGTTTTTT. It is translated as CASSPSGGPNEKLFF.

The chain is built from TRBV6-1 and TRBJ1-6; D remains unclear. CDR3 length: 15 residues. Trimming cost V 3 bases and J 9 bases, with 15 bases left between them. Looked up from germline, CDR1 is MNHNS and CDR2 is SASEGT. The CDR3 nucleotides are TGTGCCAGCAGTGAGTTTACCCTCGCCGCTTCACCCCTCCACTTT. It translates to CASSEFTLAASPLHF.

The J gene is TRBJ1-5, the V gene TRBV23-1; D remains unclear. TRBV23-1 carries the ORF label, with uncertain function. The CDR3 consists of 15 residues. V dropped 3 bases and J dropped 0 bases, with 9 bases sitting between them. The CDR3 coding sequence is TGCGCCAGCAGTCATGGATTTTATAGCAATCAGCCCCAGCATTTT. Its translation is CASSHGFYSNQPQHF.

The chain links TRBV7-3 to TRBJ1-1; TRBD1 agrees at 8 bases. With V trimmed by 4 bases and J by 5 bases, 6 bases remained unmatched. Germline assignment: CDR1 SGHTA and CDR2 FQGTGA. The CDR3 covers 14 residues. This CDR3 is CASSSGGLVTEAFF. CDR3 coding DNA: TGTGCCAGCAGCTCAGGGGGCCTGGTTACTGAAGCTTTCTTT.

The V gene is TRBV6-5, the J gene TRBJ1-2, with TRBD1 matching over 10 bases. Germline loops: CDR1 MNHEY, CDR2 SVGAGI. The CDR3 runs 14 residues. V shed 5 bases and J 6 bases; nucleotides not matched to a gene: 6. DNA for the CDR3: TGTGCCAGCAGTCGGACAGGGGGATTACATGGCTACACCTTC. Its protein is CASSRTGGLHGYTF.

The chain links TRBV27 to TRBJ1-6; no firm D call. V was clipped by 4 bases and J by 0 bases, with 10 bases between them. This CDR3 has 16 amino acids. Germline CDR1 reads MNHEY; CDR2 reads SMNVEV (reference sequence). The CDR3 bases are TGTGCCAGCAGTTATAGTGTGAGCTCCTATAATTCACCCCTCCACTTT. This sequence encodes CASSYSVSSYNSPLHF.

This clone was detected only a few times. The rearrangement links TRBV6-5 to TRBJ2-6; D possibly corresponds to TRBD1 (6 bases). CDR1 and CDR2 (germline): MNHEY, SVGAGI. This CDR3 is 15 amino acids long. The V end was cut by 7 bases, the J end by 0 bases, with 10 bases between. This CDR3 reads CASTRGFSGANVLTF. CDR3 DNA sequence: TGTGCCAGCACGAGGGGGTTCTCTGGGGCCAACGTCCTGACTTTC.

The chain employs TRBV27 and TRBJ2-5, with D perhaps TRBD1 (5 bases). Germline V gives CDR1 MNHEY, CDR2 SMNVEV (reference sequence). V gave up 2 bases and J gave up 7 bases, with 11 bases separating them. The CDR3 has 13 residues. The CDR3 DNA follows: TGTGCCAGCAGTTTACGACAGTATGGGACCCAGTACTTC. Its protein product is CASSLRQYGTQYF.

V is TRBV6-1 and J is TRBJ1-2; 8 bases are shared with TRBD1. The length of the CDR3 is 15 residues. The V gene end was trimmed by 2 bases and the J gene end by 3 bases; junction bases not matched to a gene: 5. From germline, CDR1 is MNHNS and CDR2 SASEGT. The CDR3 DNA reads TGTGCCAGCAGTGAATTTGGGACAGGCCACTATGGCTACACCTTC. This sequence encodes CASSEFGTGHYGYTF.

The rearrangement uses TRBV6-5 and TRBJ1-3, with TRBD1 as a possible D gene (5 bases). The CDR3 contains 16 residues. V was pared by 0 bases and J by 2 bases, with 11 bases between. In germline, CDR1 is MNHEY, CDR2 SVGAGI. The CDR3 loop is CASSYSTWGAGNTIYF. The CDR3 DNA reads as TGTGCCAGCAGTTACTCGACATGGGGGGCTGGAAACACCATATATTTT.

This chain connects TRBV7-9 to TRBJ1-1, with 8 nucleotides matching TRBD1. This CDR3 contains 13 residues. CDR1 SEHNR and CDR2 FQNEAQ come from the germline V gene (reference sequence). J gave up 3 bases and V 5 bases, and 2 bases lay outside the gene matches. The CDR3 spells CASSPTGDTEAFF. CDR3 DNA sequence: TGTGCCAGCAGCCCGACAGGGGACACTGAAGCTTTCTTT.

This clone was seen just once. The rearrangement uses TRBV5-1 and TRBJ2-3; TRBD2 agrees at 16 bases. The V gene end was trimmed by 4 bases and the J gene end by 4 bases; junction bases not matched to a gene: 9. The CDR3 has 18 amino acids. Germline V CDR1 and CDR2: SGHRS, YFSETQ. For the CDR3, the DNA is TGCGCCAGCAGCCCTGGGACTAGCGGGGGGGCCCTTCCAGATACGCAGTATTTT. Its translation: CASSPGTSGGALPDTQYF.

V gene TRBV6-6 combines with J gene TRBJ2-7, with D possibly matching TRBD1 (6 bases). Trimming removed 2 bases at V and 5 bases at J, with 10 bases between. Germline V gene data show CDR1 as MNHNY and CDR2 as SVGAGI (reference sequence). CDR3 length equals 13 residues. The DNA of the CDR3 is TGTGCCAGCAGTTACGGGGGCCCAAACGAGCAGTACTTC. Protein product: CASSYGGPNEQYF.

The chain recombines TRBV29-1 with TRBJ2-1; 11 bases align to TRBD2. There are 19 residues in the CDR3. Germline CDR1 reads SQVTM; CDR2 reads ANQGSEA. Trimming cost V 0 bases and J 0 bases; bases outside gene matches: 10. CDR3 DNA: TGCAGCGTTGAAGAGGGGACATTACTAGCGGGGGCCTCCTACAATGAGCAGTTCTTC. This sequence encodes CSVEEGTLLAGASYNEQFF.